The rows below give T cell receptor beta chains drawn from one sample of a study of blood T cell repertoires in COVID-19. Assay used: immunoSEQ multiplex PCR; TCRdb lists only in-frame clones, some missing. The sample lists about 220,000 clones; about 79% were seen once. Sequencing input: peripheral blood. The receptors shown here come from a man in his forties who had recovered from COVID-19. The conserved cysteine and the conserved F or W are not part of the CDR3 here. Expanded clones are given a class, and other clones once, few, many or no size at all.

V	size	J	CDR3
TRBV5-1	-	TRBJ2-1	ASSSPDRVFREGSYNEQF
TRBV5-5	-	TRBJ1-2	ASSLMAGLSYGYT
TRBV11-2	-	TRBJ2-7	ASTRLAGIYEQY
TRBV23-1	-	TRBJ1-5	ASTPGQSRQPQH
TRBV29-1	-	TRBJ1-5	SVVSGINQPQH
TRBV2	-	TRBJ1-1	ASSEFGTGGGLTEAF
TRBV19	few	TRBJ1-1	ASSPSFGQTNTEAF
TRBV29-1	-	TRBJ2-1	SVAYRLAGDNEQF
TRBV14	-	TRBJ1-1	ASIPLQVNTEAF
TRBV24-1	-	TRBJ2-1	ATSDQRTAGNNEQF
TRBV5-1	once	TRBJ2-5	ASSPWGLAGGIQETQY
TRBV27	-	TRBJ1-4	ASTHRTAAREKLF
TRBV24-1	-	TRBJ1-4	ATRIHTRGTNEKLF
TRBV18	-	TRBJ2-5	ASSDGGIEETQY
TRBV5-1	-	TRBJ2-7	ASSLGYSSYEQY
TRBV5-1	-	TRBJ2-5	ASSFRTGGSETQY
TRBV5-1	-	TRBJ2-7	ASSSGTGVYEQY
TRBV24-1	-	TRBJ2-1	ATSDLAGRARMGQF
TRBV7-9	-	TRBJ1-1	ASSLLGGSAEAF
TRBV12-3/TRBV12-4	-	TRBJ2-3	ASSSPAGTQY
TRBV5-4	-	TRBJ1-2	ASSLRSGQGSYGYT
TRBV6-5	-	TRBJ1-1	ASSYSTRGSTEAF
TRBV4-1	-	TRBJ2-1	ASSQDKAGSYNEQF
TRBV28	-	TRBJ2-6	ASSLWGGSGANVLT
TRBV27	-	TRBJ2-7	ASSLTRFSEQY
TRBV4-3	-	TRBJ1-5	ASSQDPAGPQPQH
TRBV6-1	-	TRBJ1-2	ASREGQSSLYGYT
TRBV30	-	TRBJ1-2	AWSPGTIGYT